This TCR beta chain was sequenced during a study of blood T cells in healthy people across ages. Primers used in a second PCR of roughly 6 to 12 cycles were a sample-barcoded 5' primer and a J-beta primer mix. TCRdb analysed the 5' RACE reads with MiXCR anew, one entry per CDR3 protein. The table lists about 1.7 million distinct CDR3 sequences, 28% of them singletons. The V end was cut by 0 bases, the J end by 6 bases, with 6 bases between. The CDR3 covers 14 residues. Germline CDR1 reads MNHEY; CDR2 reads SVGAGI. This chain uses TRBV6-5 with TRBJ1-6; no clear D gene. The source material was blood. This receptor was identified in a woman aged 25 to 39 in good health. Here the CDR3 reads CASSYSGSNSPLHF. CDR3 nucleotide sequence: TGTGCCAGCAGTTACTCAGGGTCTAATTCACCCCTCCACTTT.